This paragraph covers one TCR beta chain sequence. As yet, its antigen is unknown. This CDR3 spans 13 amino acids. V lost 10 bases, J lost 10 bases, and 22 bases lay in between. The germline gives CDR1 SNHLY, CDR2 FYNNEI. These data are taken from a study of cytomegalovirus exposure and HLA in healthy donors. The PCR employed 60 Vbeta primers together with 13 Jbeta primers. Produced via immunoSEQ multiplex PCR; TCRdb's table is partial and in-frame only. The data show approximately 180,000 clones, 84% seen once. Study results and limitations: Apparent HLA restriction characterized most CMV-associated TCR beta chains in a later analysis. Researchers had no immune exposure information except CMV serostatus available.

This receptor was identified in a girl between 10 and 17 years old in good health and CMV-seropositive. The chain uses TRBV2 and TRBJ2-5; tentatively, D is TRBD2 (6 bases). The sample consisted of PBMCs. The CDR3 loop is CATSKPDRRDQYF. CDR3 DNA: TGTGCCACCTCGAAGCCCGACCGGAGGGACCAGTACTTC.